These T cell receptor beta chains were read from a single sample in a study of T cell changes during pregnancy in multiple sclerosis. Clones were sequenced by immunoSEQ multiplex PCR, and TCRdb holds only the in-frame ones, with some missing. Seen here are some 62,000 clones, roughly 90% observed once, and the top ten hold less than 3%. Sequenced here: peripheral blood, sampled in the second trimester of pregnancy. The receptors stem from a female donor in good health, enrolled as a control in a pregnancy study. CDR3s include the opening cysteine and the closing phenylalanine or tryptophan. D genes are given only for firm matches. Rows may omit the clone size; those that give it use once, few, many or a size class.

j_call,clone_size,d_call,v_call,cdr3_nt,cdr3_aa
TRBJ1-5,once,NA,TRBV4-1,TGCGCCAGCAGCCAAGCTATCAATCAGCCCCAGCATTTT,CASSQAINQPQHF
TRBJ2-3,NA,NA,TRBV7-7,TGTGCTAGCAGCCCGGGGGGCGGGAGTAGAGATACGCAGTATTTT,CASSPGGGSRDTQYF
TRBJ2-6,NA,TRBD2,TRBV10-3,TGTGCCATCAGTGGGACTAGCGCTGGGGCCAACGTCCTGACTTTC,CAISGTSAGANVLTF
TRBJ1-1,NA,NA,TRBV19,TGTGCCAGTAGCCAGACAGAGAACACTGAAGCTTTCTTT,CASSQTENTEAFF
TRBJ1-1,few,NA,TRBV6-1,TGTGCCAGCAGTCTGAACCAGGGAACGGAAGCTTTCTTT,CASSLNQGTEAFF
TRBJ2-2,NA,NA,TRBV7-8,TGTGCCAGCAGCTTAGGGGGGCCCCCCGCCGGGGAGCTGTTTTTT,CASSLGGPPAGELFF
TRBJ1-1,few,NA,TRBV5-1,TGCGCCAGCAGCTTCCCCGGTGACACTGAAGCTTTCTTT,CASSFPGDTEAFF
TRBJ2-3,NA,TRBD1,TRBV4-1,TGCGCCAGCAGCTACCAGGGACAGATGGATACGCAGTATTTT,CASSYQGQMDTQYF
TRBJ1-2,NA,NA,TRBV6-5,TGTGCCAGCAGTTACGTCGGAGCCGAGAGGGCCTATGGCTACACCTTC,CASSYVGAERAYGYTF
TRBJ1-1,NA,NA,TRBV2,TGTGCCAGCAGTGACATTGGAGGCATGAACACTGAAGCTTTCTTT,CASSDIGGMNTEAFF
TRBJ2-1,NA,TRBD2,TRBV6-5,TGTGCCAGCAGGGGGCCGGGACTAGCGTGGAATGAGCAGTTCTTC,CASRGPGLAWNEQFF
TRBJ1-1,NA,NA,TRBV5-1,TGCGCCAGCAGCTTGGATCCAGGGGTGAACACTGAAGCTTTCTTT,CASSLDPGVNTEAFF
TRBJ2-1,NA,TRBD2,TRBV4-3,TGCGCCAGCAGCCAAGGGGCTAGCGGGAGAAATGAGCAGTTCTTC,CASSQGASGRNEQFF
TRBJ2-2,NA,TRBD1,TRBV18,TGTGCCAGCTCACCCCCGGGACAGAATACTGCCGGGGAGCTGTTTTTT,CASSPPGQNTAGELFF
TRBJ1-1,NA,NA,TRBV10-1,TGCGCCAGCACCCACTCGCGGAACACTGAAGCTTTCTTT,CASTHSRNTEAFF
TRBJ2-7,NA,NA,TRBV29-1,TGCAGCGTTGACGGGGAAAAAAACGAGCAGTACTTC,CSVDGEKNEQYF
TRBJ1-1,NA,NA,TRBV30,TGTGCCTGGAGCCCCCTGGGGTCTGGGGCTGACACTGAAGCTTTCTTT,CAWSPLGSGADTEAFF
TRBJ2-1,NA,TRBD2,TRBV19,TGTGCCAGTAGAGGGCTAGCGGAAGCAAATAATGAGCAGTTCTTC,CASRGLAEANNEQFF
TRBJ2-1,NA,TRBD2,TRBV10-2,TGCGCCAGCAGAGAGCGCATGACTAGCGGCTACAATGAGCAGTTCTTC,CASRERMTSGYNEQFF
TRBJ2-3,NA,NA,TRBV2,TGTGCCAGCAGGCCCACAAGACTAGGGGGCACAGATACGCAGTATTTT,CASRPTRLGGTDTQYF
TRBJ1-1,few,NA,TRBV5-6,TGTGCCAGCAGCTGGGGCACCATAGCTTTCTTT,CASSWGTIAFF
TRBJ2-3,NA,TRBD2,TRBV30,TGTGCCCTCAAAGGGGCTAGCGGCCTCACAGATACGCAGTATTTT,CALKGASGLTDTQYF
TRBJ2-3,NA,NA,TRBV7-3,TGTGCCAGCAGCTTATCTAGCGGCACAGATACGCAGTATTTT,CASSLSSGTDTQYF
TRBJ1-2,NA,NA,TRBV18,TGTGCCAGCTCACCACCAGCCGTTCCCGGTGGCTACACCTTC,CASSPPAVPGGYTF
TRBJ1-5,NA,NA,TRBV4-2,TGTGCCAGCAGCCAAGATCGGGCAGGGTCGTTACAGCCCCAGCATTTT,CASSQDRAGSLQPQHF
TRBJ2-1,NA,TRBD1,TRBV6-4,TGTGCCAGCAGTCAAAGACAGGGGAGGAATGAGCAGTTCTTC,CASSQRQGRNEQFF
TRBJ2-3,NA,TRBD2,TRBV29-1,TGCAGCGCGCGGGGGGGGGCAGATACGCAGTATTTT,CSARGGADTQYF
TRBJ1-1,NA,NA,TRBV5-6,TGTGCCAGCAGCTATGGACAGAACACTGAAGCTTTCTTT,CASSYGQNTEAFF
TRBJ1-2,NA,NA,TRBV7-8,TGTGCCAGCAGCTCCGACAGTTATAACTATGGCTACACCTTC,CASSSDSYNYGYTF
TRBJ2-1,NA,TRBD2,TRBV5-1,TGCGCCAGCAGCTTGGGCGGGAGGGAATACAATGAGCAGTTCTTC,CASSLGGREYNEQFF
TRBJ2-7,few,TRBD2,TRBV7-2,TGTGCCAGCAGCTTTTCTAGCGGGAGCTCCTACGAGCAGTACTTC,CASSFSSGSSYEQYF
TRBJ1-5,NA,NA,TRBV28,TGTGCCAGCACCCCCGTCCGGGAGGATCAGCCCCAGCATTTT,CASTPVREDQPQHF
TRBJ2-4,NA,TRBD2,TRBV4-1,TGCGCCAGCAGCCTAGCGGGGGGAGAAAACATTCAGTACTTC,CASSLAGGENIQYF
TRBJ2-5,once,TRBD2,TRBV10-1,TGCGCCAGCAGCCCCCCGCCTAGCGGGACCCAAGAGACCCAGTACTTC,CASSPPPSGTQETQYF
TRBJ1-5,NA,NA,TRBV19,TGTGCCAGTAGTATAAAGACAGTTCTGAAGCCCCAGCATTTT,CASSIKTVLKPQHF
TRBJ2-7,few,TRBD1,TRBV28,TGTGCCAGCAGTCCATACAGGGGGAACGAGCAGTACTTC,CASSPYRGNEQYF
TRBJ1-1,few,TRBD1,TRBV2,TGTGCCAGCAAACTCACAGGGGGAAGGACTGAAGCTTTCTTT,CASKLTGGRTEAFF
TRBJ1-2,NA,NA,TRBV9,TGTGCCAGCAGCGTAGAAGGGGCCTATGGCTACACCTTC,CASSVEGAYGYTF
TRBJ2-7,NA,TRBD1,TRBV6-1,TGTGCCAGCAGTGGAGGGACAGGGGGCTCCTACGAGCAGTACTTC,CASSGGTGGSYEQYF
TRBJ2-5,NA,TRBD2,TRBV7-3,TGTGCCAGCAGCTTAAAGGGCCTAGCGGGAGGGCCGGGCCAAGAGACCCAGTACTTC,CASSLKGLAGGPGQETQYF
TRBJ2-3,NA,TRBD2,TRBV12-5,TGTGCTAGTGGTCTCAACACCGGGGCTAGCGGGAAGTCAGATACGCAGTATTTT,CASGLNTGASGKSDTQYF
TRBJ1-3,NA,NA,TRBV2,TGTGCCACCCGAACAGGGATCGTAGGAAACACCATATATTTT,CATRTGIVGNTIYF
TRBJ2-7,NA,NA,TRBV5-5,TGTGCCAGCAGCCTGGGAGCAGGCTTTTCCTACGAGCAGTACTTC,CASSLGAGFSYEQYF
TRBJ1-1,NA,NA,TRBV25-1,TGTGCCAGCAGCAGACTAATGAACACTGAAGCTTTCTTT,CASSRLMNTEAFF
TRBJ2-2,once,TRBD2,TRBV9,TGTGCCAGCAGCGCGACTAGCGGGAGGGCCGGGGAGCTGTTTTTT,CASSATSGRAGELFF
TRBJ1-2,NA,NA,TRBV30,TGTGCCTGGAGTGTGCAGGTCTATGGCTACACCTTC,CAWSVQVYGYTF
TRBJ2-7,NA,TRBD2,TRBV5-1,TGCGCCAGCAGCCTACTAGCGGGGGCCTCCTACGAGCAGTACTTC,CASSLLAGASYEQYF
TRBJ1-1,once,NA,TRBV6-5,TGTGCCAGCAGTTACCCAGGGTACACTGAAGCTTTCTTT,CASSYPGYTEAFF
TRBJ2-5,NA,TRBD2,TRBV9,TGTGCCAGCAGCGGATCACTAGCGGGAGGAGGAGAGACCCAGTACTTC,CASSGSLAGGGETQYF